Listed below are T cell receptor beta chains from one sample, sequenced in a study of vaccination effects on CD4 cells after COVID-19. The repertoire was sequenced with immunoSEQ multiplex PCR; TCRdb's copy has only in-frame clones and lacks some. The data hold about 27,000 clones, with more than 75% observed a single time. These receptors are not linked to any known antigen. Sequenced material: CD4+ T cells from PBMCs cultured with HCoV-NL63 spike peptides, taken before COVID-19 vaccination. These receptors were taken from a human donor who had a prior SARS-CoV-2 infection. The CDR3 runs from the conserved cysteine through the conserved F or W. The D gene is left open where the match is weak. Not every row has a clone size; where given, it reads once, few, many or a size class.

v_call	j_call	d_call	clone_size	cdr3_aa	cdr3_nt
TRBV11-3	TRBJ2-3	-	-	CASSPSRHSTDTQYF	TGTGCCAGCAGCCCCTCGCGGCACAGCACAGATACGCAGTATTTT
TRBV7-2	TRBJ2-3	-	-	CASSLNLPQTSTDTQYF	TGTGCCAGCAGCTTAAATCTTCCGCAGACTAGCACAGATACGCAGTATTTT
TRBV7-9	TRBJ2-3	-	-	CASSQGGTVNPDTQYF	TGTGCCAGCAGTCAAGGCGGGACAGTGAACCCAGATACGCAGTATTTT
TRBV19	TRBJ1-2	-	-	CASSPQSRYGYTF	TGTGCCAGTAGTCCACAGAGCCGCTATGGCTACACCTTC
TRBV5-1	TRBJ1-2	TRBD1	-	CASSFGSQGGYGYTF	TGCGCCAGCAGCTTTGGTTCCCAGGGGGGCTATGGCTACACCTTC
TRBV7-2	TRBJ1-6	-	-	CASKAKGVSYNSPLHF	TGTGCCAGCAAAGCAAAGGGGGTCTCCTATAATTCACCCCTCCACTTT
TRBV4-1	TRBJ1-4	-	few	CASSQTGRDEKLFF	TGCGCCAGCAGCCAAACAGGGAGGGATGAAAAACTGTTTTTT
TRBV11-2	TRBJ2-1	-	-	CASRSRGEQFF	TGTGCCAGCAGATCCAGGGGTGAGCAGTTCTTC
TRBV7-6	TRBJ2-7	-	-	CASSQAPISEQYF	TGTGCCAGCAGCCAGGCGCCCATAAGTGAGCAGTACTTC
TRBV28	TRBJ2-5	TRBD2	-	CASSPWSSGGQETQYF	TGTGCCAGCAGTCCGTGGTCTAGCGGGGGGCAAGAGACCCAGTACTTC
TRBV5-1	TRBJ2-7	-	-	CASSPDPATGPYEQYF	TGCGCCAGCAGCCCCGACCCCGCGACAGGTCCCTACGAGCAGTACTTC
TRBV6-6	TRBJ2-7	-	-	CASSYPRGGYFYEQYF	TGTGCCAGCAGTTACCCCCGGGGCGGGTATTTCTACGAGCAGTACTTC
TRBV12-3/TRBV12-4	TRBJ2-4	-	-	CASSRTVRGIQYF	TGTGCCAGCAGTAGGACGGTCCGGGGCATTCAGTACTTC
TRBV5-4	TRBJ2-7	-	-	CASSLVGGSAYEQYF	TGTGCCAGCAGCTTGGTGGGCGGGTCCGCCTACGAGCAGTACTTC
TRBV7-9	TRBJ2-2	TRBD2	-	CASSPKGLAGGDTGELFF	TGTGCCAGCAGCCCTAAGGGACTAGCGGGAGGCGACACCGGGGAGCTGTTTTTT
TRBV18	TRBJ2-7	TRBD2	-	CASSPVVTSVYEQYF	TGTGCCAGCTCACCCGTCGTGACTAGCGTCTACGAGCAGTACTTC
TRBV18	TRBJ1-2	-	-	CASSLGNGYTF	TGTGCCAGCTCACTAGGGAATGGCTACACCTTC
TRBV6-5	TRBJ1-4	-	-	CASREGATNEKLFF	TGTGCCAGCAGAGAGGGGGCAACTAATGAAAAACTGTTTTTT
TRBV5-6	TRBJ2-3	TRBD2	-	CASHSLAGGRDTQYF	TGTGCCAGCCACTCCCTAGCGGGGGGGCGAGATACGCAGTATTTT
TRBV5-6	TRBJ2-5	TRBD2	-	CASSAGEWETQYF	TGTGCCAGCAGCGCGGGGGAATGGGAGACCCAGTACTTC
TRBV28	TRBJ2-7	-	-	CASSFGQRSSYEQYF	TGTGCCAGCAGTTTCGGACAGAGGAGCTCCTACGAGCAGTACTTC
TRBV9	TRBJ2-1	TRBD1	-	CASSWAGQGQNEQFF	TGTGCCAGCAGCTGGGCCGGACAGGGGCAGAATGAGCAGTTCTTC
TRBV6-5	TRBJ1-1	-	once	CASSSQGTEAFF	TGTGCCAGCAGTTCCCAGGGAACTGAAGCTTTCTTT
TRBV18	TRBJ2-7	TRBD2	-	CASSPSSGGSYEQYF	TGTGCCAGCTCACCATCTAGCGGGGGCTCCTACGAGCAGTACTTC
TRBV2	TRBJ1-2	-	-	CASSDPGNYGYTF	TGTGCCAGCAGTGATCCAGGCAACTATGGCTACACCTTC
TRBV5-1	TRBJ1-2	TRBD1	-	CASSSTGGARYGYTF	TGCGCCAGCAGCTCCACAGGGGGCGCCCGGTATGGCTACACCTTC
TRBV5-4	TRBJ1-2	-	-	CASSTPGGGYGYTF	TGTGCCAGCAGCACCCCAGGAGGTGGCTATGGCTACACCTTC
TRBV5-5	TRBJ2-1	TRBD2	-	CASSDHTGTSGIGEQFF	TGTGCCAGCAGCGACCATACCGGGACTAGCGGGATAGGTGAGCAGTTCTTC
TRBV27	TRBJ2-2	TRBD1	-	CASSPLGTGASGELFF	TGTGCCAGCAGTCCTCTGGGGACAGGGGCTAGCGGGGAGCTGTTTTTT
TRBV14	TRBJ2-7	TRBD2	-	CASSLRALAGVGSYEQYF	TGTGCCAGCAGCCTTCGGGCACTAGCGGGAGTTGGGTCCTACGAGCAGTACTTC
TRBV5-4	TRBJ2-1	-	-	CASSPSGPGSYNEQFF	TGTGCCAGCAGCCCATCGGGACCCGGCTCCTACAATGAGCAGTTCTTC
TRBV11-2	TRBJ1-3	-	-	CASSFQAGNTIYF	TGTGCCAGCAGCTTCCAGGCTGGAAACACCATATATTTT
TRBV13	TRBJ2-5	-	-	CASSFMWVQTQYF	TGTGCCAGCAGCTTCATGTGGGTACAGACCCAGTACTTC
TRBV2	TRBJ2-5	TRBD2	-	CASSGVPGLAGGQETQYF	TGTGCCAGCAGTGGGGTCCCGGGACTAGCGGGGGGGCAAGAGACCCAGTACTTC
TRBV5-1	TRBJ2-5	TRBD2	-	CASSLGTSEETQYF	TGCGCCAGCAGCTTGGGGACTAGCGAGGAGACCCAGTACTTC
TRBV7-2	TRBJ2-7	-	once	CASSSPGRNEQYF	TGTGCCAGCAGCTCCCCAGGACGGAACGAGCAGTACTTC
TRBV7-3	TRBJ1-1	-	-	CASSLVPNTEAFF	TGTGCCAGCAGCTTAGTTCCAAACACTGAAGCTTTCTTT
TRBV7-3	TRBJ2-1	-	-	CASSNSVYNEQFF	TGTGCCAGCAGCAATTCCGTTTACAATGAGCAGTTCTTC
TRBV5-1	TRBJ1-3	-	-	CASSTEDPSGNTIYF	TGCGCCAGCAGCACGGAGGACCCTTCTGGAAACACCATATATTTT
TRBV2	TRBJ1-4	-	-	CASSEIPNEKLFF	TGTGCCAGCAGTGAAATCCCAAATGAAAAACTGTTTTTT
TRBV4-2	TRBJ2-6	TRBD1	-	CASSYGTGNSGANVLTF	TGTGCCAGCAGCTACGGGACAGGGAATTCGGGGGCCAACGTCCTGACTTTC
TRBV5-1	TRBJ2-5	-	few	CASSWDQETQYF	TGCGCCAGCAGCTGGGACCAAGAGACCCAGTACTTC
TRBV2	TRBJ2-1	TRBD2	-	CASSEAPEGSGSRYEQFF	TGTGCCAGCAGTGAAGCGCCAGAGGGGAGCGGGAGTCGCTATGAGCAGTTCTTC
TRBV5-1	TRBJ2-1	-	few	CASSSTGNEQFF	TGCGCCAGCAGCTCGACTGGGAATGAGCAGTTCTTC
TRBV2	TRBJ2-2	-	-	CASSAERAGELFF	TGTGCCAGCAGTGCAGAGCGGGCGGGGGAGCTGTTTTTT